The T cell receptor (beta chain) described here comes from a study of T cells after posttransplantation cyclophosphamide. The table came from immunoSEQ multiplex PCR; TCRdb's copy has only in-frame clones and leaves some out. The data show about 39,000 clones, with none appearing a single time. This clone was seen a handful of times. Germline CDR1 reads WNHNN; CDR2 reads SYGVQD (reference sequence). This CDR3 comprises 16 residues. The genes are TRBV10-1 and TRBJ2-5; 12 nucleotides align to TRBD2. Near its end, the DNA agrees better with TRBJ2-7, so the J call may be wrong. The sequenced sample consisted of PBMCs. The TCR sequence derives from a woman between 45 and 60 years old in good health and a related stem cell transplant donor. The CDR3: CASPEGTSGSPYEQYF. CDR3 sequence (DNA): TGCGCCAGCCCCGAAGGGACTAGCGGGTCACCCTACGAGCAGTACTTC.